These 24 T cell receptor beta chains originate from one sample sequenced in a study of blood T cell repertoires in COVID-19. Only in-frame clones appear in the TCRdb table, and some are missing; sequencing was by immunoSEQ multiplex PCR. This sample has 200,000 to 300,000 clones, with roughly 85% found just once. Sequenced input: peripheral blood. These receptor sequences come from a man between 45 and 60 years old with COVID-19, enrolled during active disease.

This clone was seen a single time. The chain has TRBV3-1 (or the pseudogene TRBV3-2) and TRBJ2-3; 7 nucleotides align to TRBD2. This CDR3 is 16 amino acids long. Unmatched junction bases numbered 5, after V lost 0 bases and J lost 2 bases. Germline CDR1 is LGHDT and CDR2 is YNNKEL (reference sequence). The DNA for the CDR3 is TGTGCCAGCAGCCAAGAAGCGGGGCTATACACAGATACGCAGTATTTT. It encodes CASSQEAGLYTDTQYF.

The chain recombines TRBV7-9 with TRBJ1-3; D perhaps matches TRBD1 (6 bases). Germline V gene data show CDR1 as SEHNR and CDR2 as FQNEAQ (reference sequence). This CDR3 comprises 18 residues. The V end was cut by 5 bases, the J end by 3 bases, with 23 bases between. CDR3 amino acids: CASSQARDTLGVGNTIYF. The DNA of the CDR3 is TGTGCCAGCAGCCAAGCCCGGGACACCCTAGGAGTTGGAAACACCATATATTTT.

This chain connects TRBV4-1 to TRBJ2-7; 9 bases fit TRBD2. This CDR3 has 16 amino acids. The germline V gene has CDR1 MGHRA and CDR2 YSYEKL. The V and J ends lost 1 base and 3 bases, in that order; junction bases with no gene match: 7. CDR3 coding DNA: TGCGCCAGCAGCCAAGTTCTGGCGACTAGCGGCTACGAGCAGTACTTC. The encoded protein is CASSQVLATSGYEQYF.

The chain recombines TRBV4-1 with TRBJ1-2; TRBD1 aligns across 10 bases. J gave up 5 bases and V 2 bases, and 8 bases lay outside the gene matches. Germline V gene data show CDR1 as MGHRA and CDR2 as YSYEKL. CDR3 size: 16 residues. CDR3 region: CASSQTGTGDWYGYTF. CDR3 DNA: TGCGCCAGCAGCCAAACCGGGACAGGGGATTGGTATGGCTACACCTTC.

The CDR3 nucleotides read TGTGCCAGCAGCATCACGCCCAGGGCGAACACCGGGGAGCTGTTTTTT. Translating gives CASSITPRANTGELFF. The chain links TRBV7-2 to TRBJ2-2, with D perhaps matching TRBD1 (5 bases). This CDR3 is built from 16 residues. Trimming took off 5 bases at V and 0 bases at J, with 13 bases between the two ends. The germline gives CDR1 SGHTA, CDR2 FQGNSA.

The J gene is TRBJ2-5, the V gene TRBV5-6, with D possibly being TRBD2 (6 bases). V was cut by 0 bases and J by 5 bases, with 17 bases left in between. This CDR3 has 16 residues. Germline V gives CDR1 SGHDT, CDR2 YYEEEE. CDR3 coding DNA: TGTGCCAGCAGCTTGGGTAGCGGTCATACTCGGGAGACCCAGTACTTC. This translates into CASSLGSGHTRETQYF. Based on the CDR3 plus reference TRBV5-6 and TRBJ2-5, the full variable domain is DAGVTQSPTHLIKTRGQQVTLRCSPKSGHDTVSWYQQALGQGPQFIFQYYEEEERQRGNFPDRFSGHQFPNYSSELNVNALLLGDSALYLCASSLGSGHTRETQYFGPGTRLLVL.

V usage is TRBV4-1 and J usage is TRBJ1-3, with 10 bases identical to TRBD1. V was clipped by 3 bases and J by 0 bases; unmatched bases: 11. This CDR3 region has 19 residues. The germline CDR1 and CDR2 sequences are MGHRA and YSYEKL. As DNA, the CDR3 is TGCGCCAGCAGCCATCGGACAGGGGGTTCCACTCTCTCTGGAAACACCATATATTTT. It codes for CASSHRTGGSTLSGNTIYF.

The rearrangement links TRBV11-2 to TRBJ2-3; 7 bases map to TRBD2. V shed 4 bases and J 1 base; nucleotides not matched to a gene: 14. The CDR3 has 18 residues. The V gene's germline CDR1 is SGHAT and CDR2 FQNNGV. The CDR3 is CASSSPLLGRGGTDTQYF. The CDR3 region has the DNA TGTGCCAGCAGCTCCCCCCTCCTAGGACGGGGGGGCACAGATACGCAGTATTTT.

This sequence joins TRBV5-5 and TRBJ1-5; 7 nucleotides align to TRBD1. This CDR3 has 16 amino acids. The germline gives CDR1 SGHKS, CDR2 YYEKEE (reference sequence). The J segment lost 2 bases and the V segment lost 2 bases, leaving 7 bases of the junction unmatched. Here the CDR3 DNA reads TGTGCCAGCAGCTTAGGACAGGCGAGGGGCAATCAGCCCCAGCATTTT. Amino acids: CASSLGQARGNQPQHF.

The V and J genes are TRBV5-6 and TRBJ2-7, with 7 bases matching TRBD1. This CDR3 is 14 amino acids long. Germline CDR1 and CDR2: SGHDT and YYEEEE. Unmatched junction bases numbered 7, after V lost 5 bases and J lost 2 bases. DNA of the CDR3: TGTGCCAGCAGTGCCGGGACAGAGACCTACGAGCAGTACTTC. Amino acids: CASSAGTETYEQYF. The full variable domain, in which reference TRBV5-6 and TRBJ2-7 provide the parts outside the CDR3, is DAGVTQSPTHLIKTRGQQVTLRCSPKSGHDTVSWYQQALGQGPQFIFQYYEEEERQRGNFPDRFSGHQFPNYSSELNVNALLLGDSALYLCASSAGTETYEQYFGPGTRLTVT.

The genes are TRBV11-2 and TRBJ1-1, with TRBD1 identical over 7 bases. The CDR3 has 18 amino acids. V lost 5 bases to trimming and J lost 4 bases; unmatched junction nucleotides: 19. CDR1 SGHAT and CDR2 FQNNGV come from the germline V gene. CDR3 bases: TGTGCCAGCAGCAGAAAAAACTCCGGGACAGTGTTGTTCACTGAAGCTTTCTTT. Protein: CASSRKNSGTVLFTEAFF.

The V call is TRBV9, the J call TRBJ2-1, with a weak D call TRBD1 (6 bases). The CDR3 extends over 16 amino acids. Per the germline V gene, CDR1 is SGDLS and CDR2 is YYNGEE. V lost 3 bases to trimming and J lost 5 bases, with 18 bases between them. CDR3 in amino acids: CASSAALGAKDNEQFF. CDR3 sequence (DNA): TGTGCCAGCAGCGCCGCACTGGGGGCGAAGGACAATGAGCAGTTCTTC.

The chain links TRBV5-1 to TRBJ1-5; 9 bases agree with TRBD1. The germline V gene has CDR1 SGHRS and CDR2 YFSETQ. The CDR3 spans 15 residues. CDR3 DNA sequence: TGCGCAGCAGCTTGGGGGGACAGGGCCTATCAGCCCCAGCATTTT. This sequence encodes CAAAWGDRAYQPQHF. Full variable domain (rest looked up from reference TRBV5-1 and TRBJ1-5): KAGVTQTPRYLIKTRGQQVTLSCSPISGHRSVSWYQQTPGQGLQFLFEYFSETQRNKGNFPGRFSGRQFSNSRSEMNVSTLELGDSALYLCAAAWGDRAYQPQHFGDGTRLSIL.

The V call is TRBV6-4, the J call TRBJ2-7; the match to TRBD2 covers 11 bases. The CDR3 is made up of 16 amino acids. With 4 bases clipped from V and 4 bases from J, the junction kept 9 bases outside the gene matches. CDR1 MRHNA and CDR2 SNTAGT come from the germline V gene. The chain's CDR3 is CASSGPSSGGSYEQYF. CDR3 sequence (DNA): TGTGCCAGCAGTGGACCGTCTAGCGGGGGGTCTTACGAGCAGTACTTC.

This sequence joins TRBV10-3 and TRBJ2-2; TRBD1 aligns across 7 bases. Germline lookup yields CDR1 ENHRY and CDR2 SYGVKD. V shed 10 bases and J 7 bases; nucleotides not matched to a gene: 9. There are 13 residues in the CDR3. CDR3 sequence reads: CANGQVPGGELFF. DNA of the CDR3: TGTGCCAACGGACAGGTCCCAGGCGGGGAGCTGTTTTTT.

The chain couples TRBV4-3 to TRBJ2-7; the match to TRBD2 covers 10 bases. There are 14 residues in the CDR3. J gave up 11 bases and V 0 bases, and 7 bases lay outside the gene matches. CDR1 is LGHNA and CDR2 is YSLEER in the germline V gene. The CDR3 region is CASSQDQTSGAKYF. The CDR3 DNA sequence: TGCGCCAGCAGCCAAGATCAAACTAGCGGGGCTAAGTACTTC.

The gene calls are TRBV2 and TRBJ1-6, with no clear D. The germline V gene has CDR1 SNHLY and CDR2 FYNNEI. The CDR3 covers 14 residues. V was clipped by 4 bases and J by 0 bases, with 4 bases between them. CDR3 nucleotides: TGTGCCAGCAGTGTGAGCTCCTATAATTCACCCCTCCACTTT. Protein product: CASSVSSYNSPLHF.

The chain joins TRBV9 to TRBJ2-3; maybe TRBD1 (5 bases). The CDR3 loop spans 14 amino acids. CDR1 and CDR2 (germline): SGDLS, YYNGEE. V was trimmed by 6 bases and J by 1 base, leaving 12 bases between them. In nucleotides, the CDR3 is TGTGCCAGCAAGGGGCCAGCCCGCACAGATACGCAGTATTTT. Protein product: CASKGPARTDTQYF.

This clone was observed a handful of times. J is TRBJ1-1 and V is TRBV10-3, with 8 bases aligning to TRBD1. V trimming: 10 bases; J trimming: 0 bases; junction bases outside the gene matches: 10. The germline V gene encodes CDR1 ENHRY and CDR2 SYGVKD. The CDR3 runs 15 residues. The CDR3 spells CATAGTGLMNTEAFF. In DNA, the CDR3 is TGTGCCACCGCCGGGACAGGACTTATGAACACTGAAGCTTTCTTT.

The V gene is TRBV24-1, the J gene TRBJ2-1; a weak D match, TRBD2 (6 bases). Trimming left V 4 bases short and J 7 bases short, with 19 bases between. This CDR3 spans 16 amino acids. Per germline, CDR1 KGHDR and CDR2 SFDVKD. CDR3 in amino acids: CATSDPRDFGRNEQFF. CDR3 sequence (DNA): TGTGCCACCAGTGACCCCCGGGACTTTGGCAGGAATGAGCAGTTCTTC.

The chain couples TRBV30 to TRBJ2-7, with a weak D call TRBD2 (5 bases). V lost 5 bases and J lost 5, with 16 bases in between. This CDR3 contains 13 residues. In germline, CDR1 is GTSNPN, CDR2 SVGIG (reference sequence). This chain's CDR3 is CAWGFQRAHEQYF. CDR3 bases: TGTGCCTGGGGGTTTCAGAGGGCCCACGAGCAGTACTTC.

The chain has TRBV5-4 and TRBJ2-7; possible D gene TRBD1, 6 bases. The CDR3 totals 13 residues. V dropped 4 bases and J dropped 0 bases, with 8 bases sitting between them. The V gene's germline CDR1 is SGHNT and CDR2 YYREEE (reference sequence). In DNA form, the CDR3 reads TGTGCCAGCAGCCCACAGGGCTCCTACGAGCAGTACTTC. Translation gives CASSPQGSYEQYF. Supplemented by reference TRBV5-4 and TRBJ2-7, the full variable domain reads ETGVTQSPTHLIKTRGQQVTLRCSSQSGHNTVSWYQQALGQGPQFIFQYYREEENGRGNFPPRFSGLQFPNYSSELNVNALELDDSALYLCASSPQGSYEQYFGPGTRLTVT.

The chain joins TRBV7-8 to TRBJ2-1; TRBD2 matches at 16 bases. The CDR3 spans 18 residues. Germline CDR1 is SGHVS and CDR2 is FQNEAQ. After removal of 5 bases from V and 1 base from J, the junction contained 5 bases not matched to a gene. CDR3 bases: TGTGCCAGCAGCCCACCGGGACTAGCGGGGGGGTCCTACAATGAGCAGTTCTTC. Its translation: CASSPPGLAGGSYNEQFF.

V gene TRBV19 combines with J gene TRBJ1-1, with D tentatively TRBD1 (6 bases). The germline V and J ends were trimmed by 5 bases and 7 bases, with 11 bases remaining between them. The CDR3 has 12 residues. The V gene's germline CDR1 is LNHDA and CDR2 SQIVND (reference sequence). CDR3 DNA sequence: TGTGCCAGTAGTCGACAGGAAAATGAAGCTTTCTTT. This gives the protein CASSRQENEAFF.